This is a list of T cell receptor beta chains from one sample in a study of shared clonotypes between healthy human individuals. The method was immunoSEQ multiplex PCR; TCRdb's version includes in-frame clones alone and lacks a portion of them. The table has hundreds of thousands of clones, roughly 70% seen once. Sequencing input: memory CD4+ T cells sorted from blood. The receptors derive from a woman in her thirties in good health. The conserved cysteine and the conserved F or W are not part of the CDR3 here. The D gene is left open where the match is weak.

J gene: TRBJ1-4
D gene: -
V gene: TRBV27
CDR3 protein: ASREGLRTGKLF

J gene: TRBJ2-1
D gene: TRBD2
V gene: TRBV5-1
CDR3 protein: ASRQNTGGEQF

J gene: TRBJ2-1
D gene: -
V gene: TRBV5-6
CDR3 protein: ASSSRDSYGGEQF

J gene: TRBJ2-6
D gene: -
V gene: TRBV5-4
CDR3 protein: ASSLPSGAGANVLT

J gene: TRBJ1-2
D gene: -
V gene: TRBV5-1
CDR3 protein: ASSLAGIEGLYGYT

J gene: TRBJ2-7
D gene: -
V gene: TRBV6-5
CDR3 protein: ASSYSMSGAYEQY

J gene: TRBJ2-2
D gene: -
V gene: TRBV2
CDR3 protein: ASSSYGSGGTGELF

J gene: TRBJ2-7
D gene: TRBD1
V gene: TRBV10-2
CDR3 protein: ASSRQGAYEQY

J gene: TRBJ2-5
D gene: -
V gene: TRBV29-1
CDR3 protein: SAVRGETQY

J gene: TRBJ2-7
D gene: TRBD2
V gene: TRBV28
CDR3 protein: ASSPRGAGNTYEQY

J gene: TRBJ1-1
D gene: -
V gene: TRBV18
CDR3 protein: ASSPFREGTEAF

J gene: TRBJ1-1
D gene: -
V gene: TRBV15
CDR3 protein: ATSRVNTEAF

J gene: TRBJ2-7
D gene: TRBD1
V gene: TRBV19
CDR3 protein: ASRDPGQVVYEQY

J gene: TRBJ1-5
D gene: -
V gene: TRBV10-3
CDR3 protein: ASQGLSGNQPQH

J gene: TRBJ1-3
D gene: -
V gene: TRBV18
CDR3 protein: ASSPDYAFSGNTIY

J gene: TRBJ2-7
D gene: TRBD2
V gene: TRBV4-1
CDR3 protein: ASSQDSALAGYEQY

J gene: TRBJ2-5
D gene: TRBD2
V gene: TRBV5-1
CDR3 protein: ASSLGLAGGETQY

J gene: TRBJ2-3
D gene: -
V gene: TRBV6-5
CDR3 protein: ASSYVATSTDTQY

J gene: TRBJ2-1
D gene: TRBD2
V gene: TRBV25-1
CDR3 protein: ASSDREAPTNVDEQF

J gene: TRBJ2-7
D gene: -
V gene: TRBV5-1
CDR3 protein: ASSLAGMTGPSSYEQY

J gene: TRBJ2-2
D gene: -
V gene: TRBV7-3
CDR3 protein: ASSYAVGGELF

J gene: TRBJ1-2
D gene: -
V gene: TRBV5-1
CDR3 protein: ASSLTGIRYGYT

J gene: TRBJ1-4
D gene: TRBD1
V gene: TRBV5-8
CDR3 protein: ASSLQGMNEKLF

J gene: TRBJ2-1
D gene: -
V gene: TRBV13
CDR3 protein: ASSVPGLTHNEQF

J gene: TRBJ2-1
D gene: TRBD2
V gene: TRBV29-1
CDR3 protein: SVGGTSERHSYNEQF

J gene: TRBJ1-6
D gene: TRBD1
V gene: TRBV4-1
CDR3 protein: ASSRSFTGGGGGSPLH

J gene: TRBJ2-2
D gene: -
V gene: TRBV18
CDR3 protein: ASSPPRGANTGELF

J gene: TRBJ2-7
D gene: TRBD2
V gene: TRBV11-2
CDR3 protein: ASSKRLAGTFSTVYEQY

J gene: TRBJ2-7
D gene: TRBD1
V gene: TRBV5-1
CDR3 protein: ASSFQGDEQY

J gene: TRBJ2-7
D gene: -
V gene: TRBV2
CDR3 protein: ASSDGTYEQY

J gene: TRBJ1-4
D gene: -
V gene: TRBV6-5
CDR3 protein: ASRETGIPWEKLF

J gene: TRBJ1-1
D gene: -
V gene: TRBV5-4
CDR3 protein: ATRRGSEAF

J gene: TRBJ1-1
D gene: -
V gene: TRBV4-2
CDR3 protein: ASSRTGSTEAF

J gene: TRBJ1-5
D gene: -
V gene: TRBV28
CDR3 protein: ASTPDSGGLGQPQH

J gene: TRBJ1-2
D gene: TRBD1
V gene: TRBV7-9
CDR3 protein: ASSQETGGAKAGYT

J gene: TRBJ1-5
D gene: TRBD1
V gene: TRBV27
CDR3 protein: ASSVGEGTGTPPQH

J gene: TRBJ2-5
D gene: -
V gene: TRBV2
CDR3 protein: ASSKRAEQETQY

J gene: TRBJ1-1
D gene: -
V gene: TRBV7-9
CDR3 protein: ASSSRGDTEAF

J gene: TRBJ2-7
D gene: TRBD2
V gene: TRBV5-1
CDR3 protein: ASSTIAGVSYEQY

J gene: TRBJ2-3
D gene: TRBD1
V gene: TRBV28
CDR3 protein: ASSLSRDRGHSADTQY

J gene: TRBJ2-7
D gene: TRBD1
V gene: TRBV2
CDR3 protein: ASRLLGTAIYEQY

J gene: TRBJ1-5
D gene: -
V gene: TRBV6-1
CDR3 protein: AISESSNMIKQPQH

J gene: TRBJ2-3
D gene: TRBD2
V gene: TRBV7-9
CDR3 protein: ASSRAAGTTDTQY